This TCR beta chain was captured by sequencing in a study of Ad26.COV2.S vaccination and SARS-CoV-2 variants. Clones were sequenced by immunoSEQ multiplex PCR, and TCRdb holds only the in-frame ones, with some missing. This table has 300,000 to 400,000 clones, 85% to 90% appearing once. Documented treatment: 19 received Ad26.COV2.S at low or high dose, single or two shots; 5 received placebo; per-sample allocation not given. Specimen acquisition occurred on day 63 following the initial vaccine or placebo injection. CDR1 is SGHTA, CDR2 FQGNSA, per germline. With V trimmed by 7 bases and J by 4 bases, 13 bases remained unmatched. The CDR3 covers 16 residues.

Sequencing was performed on peripheral blood, taken in a trial of Ad26.COV2.S vaccine versus placebo. This chain joins TRBV7-2 and TRBJ1-1; 9 nucleotides line up with TRBD1. This receptor was identified in a person between 18 and 60 years old who received the Ad26.COV2.S COVID-19 vaccine or a placebo. The CDR3 reads CASTTGTGFYGTEAFF. CDR3 sequence (DNA): TGTGCCAGCACAACCGGGACAGGGTTTTACGGCACTGAAGCTTTCTTT.